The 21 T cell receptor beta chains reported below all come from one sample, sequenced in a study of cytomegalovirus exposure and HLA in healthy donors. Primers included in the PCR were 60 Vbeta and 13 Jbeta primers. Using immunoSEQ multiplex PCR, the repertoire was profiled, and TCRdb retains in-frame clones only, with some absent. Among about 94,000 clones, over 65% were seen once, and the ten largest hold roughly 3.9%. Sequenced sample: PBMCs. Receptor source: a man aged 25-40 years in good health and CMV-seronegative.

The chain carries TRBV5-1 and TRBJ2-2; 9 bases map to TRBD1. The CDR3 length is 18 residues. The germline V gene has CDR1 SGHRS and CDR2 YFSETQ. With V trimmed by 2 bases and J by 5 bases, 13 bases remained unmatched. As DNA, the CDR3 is TGCGCCAGCAGCTTTGGTGTAACAGGGGGCTGGGAAACCGGGGAGCTGTTTTTT. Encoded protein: CASSFGVTGGWETGELFF.

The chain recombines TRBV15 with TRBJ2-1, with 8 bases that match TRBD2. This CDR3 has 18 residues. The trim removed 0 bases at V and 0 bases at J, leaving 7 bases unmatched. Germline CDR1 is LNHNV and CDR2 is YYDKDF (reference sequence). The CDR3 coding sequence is TGTGCCACCAGCAGAGATCTGAGTAGCGGGATCTCCTACAATGAGCAGTTCTTC. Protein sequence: CATSRDLSSGISYNEQFF.

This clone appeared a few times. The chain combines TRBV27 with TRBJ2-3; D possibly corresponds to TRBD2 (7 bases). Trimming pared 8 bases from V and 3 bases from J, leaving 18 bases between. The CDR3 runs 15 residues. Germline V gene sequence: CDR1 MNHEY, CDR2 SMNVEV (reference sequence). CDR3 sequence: CASARGEGTTDTQYF. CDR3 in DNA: TGTGCCAGCGCCCGGGGGGAGGGGACAACAGATACGCAGTATTTT.

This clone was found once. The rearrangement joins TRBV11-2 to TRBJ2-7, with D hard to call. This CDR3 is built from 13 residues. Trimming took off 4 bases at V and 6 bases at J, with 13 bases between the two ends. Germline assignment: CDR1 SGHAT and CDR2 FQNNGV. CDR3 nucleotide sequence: TGTGCCAGCAGCTCCCCCCGAGGCATCGAGCAGTACTTC. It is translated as CASSSPRGIEQYF.

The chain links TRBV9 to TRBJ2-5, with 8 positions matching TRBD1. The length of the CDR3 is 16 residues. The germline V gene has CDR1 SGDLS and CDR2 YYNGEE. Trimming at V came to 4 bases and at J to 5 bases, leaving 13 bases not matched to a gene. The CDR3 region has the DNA TGTGCCAGCAGCTCACCAAGGACAGGGTATGTGGAGACCCAGTACTTC. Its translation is CASSSPRTGYVETQYF.

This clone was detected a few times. For the CDR3, the DNA is TGTGCCAGCAGCTCCCGGGACAGGGGGGACGAGCAGTACTTC. Translating it yields CASSSRDRGDEQYF. The chain joins TRBV7-9 to TRBJ2-7; 11 bases line up with TRBD1. Germline values: CDR1 SEHNR, CDR2 FQNEAQ (reference sequence). The CDR3 totals 14 residues. V was pared by 4 bases and J by 5 bases, with 4 bases of the junction left unmatched.

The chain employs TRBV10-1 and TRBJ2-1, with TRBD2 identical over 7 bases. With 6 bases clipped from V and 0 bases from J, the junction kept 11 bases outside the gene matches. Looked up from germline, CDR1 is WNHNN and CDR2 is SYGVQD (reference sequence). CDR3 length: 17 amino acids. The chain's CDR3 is CASRRLAEISSYNEQFF. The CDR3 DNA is TGCGCCAGCAGAAGACTAGCTGAGATTAGCTCCTACAATGAGCAGTTCTTC.

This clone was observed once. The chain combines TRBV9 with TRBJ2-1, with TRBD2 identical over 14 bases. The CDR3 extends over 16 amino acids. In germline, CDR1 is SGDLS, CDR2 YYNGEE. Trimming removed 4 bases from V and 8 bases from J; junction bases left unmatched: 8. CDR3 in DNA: TGTGCCAGCAGCACACCGGGACTAGCGGGAGTCGATGAGCAGTTCTTC. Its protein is CASSTPGLAGVDEQFF.

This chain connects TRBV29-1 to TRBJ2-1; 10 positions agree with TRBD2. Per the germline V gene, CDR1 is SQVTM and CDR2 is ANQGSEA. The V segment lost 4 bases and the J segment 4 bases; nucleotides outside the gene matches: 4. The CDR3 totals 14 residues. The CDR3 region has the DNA TGCAGCGTTGCCCTAGCGGGAGATTACAATGAGCAGTTCTTC. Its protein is CSVALAGDYNEQFF.

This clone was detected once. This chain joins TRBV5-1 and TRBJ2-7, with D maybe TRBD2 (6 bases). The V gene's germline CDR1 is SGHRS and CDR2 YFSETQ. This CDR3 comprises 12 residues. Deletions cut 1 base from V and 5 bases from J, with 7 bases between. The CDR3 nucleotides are TGCGCCAGCAGCTTGCGGAGGGACGAGCAGTACTTC. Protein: CASSLRRDEQYF.

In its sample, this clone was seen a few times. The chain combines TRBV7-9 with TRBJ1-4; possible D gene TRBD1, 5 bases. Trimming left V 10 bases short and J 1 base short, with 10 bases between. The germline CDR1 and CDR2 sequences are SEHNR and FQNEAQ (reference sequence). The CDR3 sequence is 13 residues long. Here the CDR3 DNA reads TGTGCCATCGACGACAGAACTAATGAAAAACTGTTTTTT. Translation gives CAIDDRTNEKLFF.

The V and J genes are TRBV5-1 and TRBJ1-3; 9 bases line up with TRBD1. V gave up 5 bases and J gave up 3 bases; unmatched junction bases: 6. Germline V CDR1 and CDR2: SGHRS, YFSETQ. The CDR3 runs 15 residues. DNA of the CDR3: TGCGCCAGCAGACGGGACAGGGTCTTTGGAAACACCATATATTTT. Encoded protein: CASRRDRVFGNTIYF. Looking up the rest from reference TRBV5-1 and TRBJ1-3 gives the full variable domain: KAGVTQTPRYLIKTRGQQVTLSCSPISGHRSVSWYQQTPGQGLQFLFEYFSETQRNKGNFPGRFSGRQFSNSRSEMNVSTLELGDSALYLCASRRDRVFGNTIYFGEGSWLTVV.

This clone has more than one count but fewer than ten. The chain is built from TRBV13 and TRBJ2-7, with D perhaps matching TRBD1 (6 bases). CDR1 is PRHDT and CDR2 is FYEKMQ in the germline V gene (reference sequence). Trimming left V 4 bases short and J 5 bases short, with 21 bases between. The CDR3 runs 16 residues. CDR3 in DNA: TGTGCCAGCAGCTACCGTAGGGGGATTTTTTTTGACGAGCAGTACTTC. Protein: CASSYRRGIFFDEQYF.

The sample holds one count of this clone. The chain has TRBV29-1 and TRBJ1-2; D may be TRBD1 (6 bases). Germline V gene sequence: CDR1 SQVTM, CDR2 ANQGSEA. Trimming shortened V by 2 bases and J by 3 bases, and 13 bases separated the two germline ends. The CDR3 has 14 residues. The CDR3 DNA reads TGCAGCGTTGAATTCTGGGGGCTCGACTATGGCTACACCTTC. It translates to CSVEFWGLDYGYTF.

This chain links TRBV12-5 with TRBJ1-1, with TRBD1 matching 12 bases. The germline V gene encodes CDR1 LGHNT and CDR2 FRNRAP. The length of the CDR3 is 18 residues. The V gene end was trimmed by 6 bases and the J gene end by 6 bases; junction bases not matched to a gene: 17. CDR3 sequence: CASGYTGTGGELRSEAFF. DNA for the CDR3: TGTGCTAGTGGCTATACCGGGACAGGGGGCGAGTTGAGGTCTGAAGCTTTCTTT. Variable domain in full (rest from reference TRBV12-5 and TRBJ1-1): DARVTQTPRHKVTEMGQEVTMRCQPILGHNTVFWYRQTMMQGLELLAYFRNRAPLDDSGMPKDRFSAEMPDATLATLKIQPSEPRDSAVYFCASGYTGTGGELRSEAFFGQGTRLTVV.

CDR3 coding DNA: TGTGCCAGCAGCGTAGATCGGGGGGCGGCCCAGACCCAGTACTTC. Its protein product is CASSVDRGAAQTQYF. The V gene is TRBV9, the J gene TRBJ2-5, with TRBD2 as a possible D gene (7 bases). Germline CDR1 reads SGDLS; CDR2 reads YYNGEE. V dropped 0 bases and J dropped 6 bases, with 15 bases sitting between them. The CDR3 consists of 15 residues.

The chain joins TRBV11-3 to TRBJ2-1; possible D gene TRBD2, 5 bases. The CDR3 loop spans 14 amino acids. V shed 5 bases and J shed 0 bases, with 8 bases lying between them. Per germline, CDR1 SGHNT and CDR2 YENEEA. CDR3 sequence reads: CASSQTSSYNEQFF. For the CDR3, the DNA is TGTGCCAGCAGCCAAACTAGCTCCTACAATGAGCAGTTCTTC.

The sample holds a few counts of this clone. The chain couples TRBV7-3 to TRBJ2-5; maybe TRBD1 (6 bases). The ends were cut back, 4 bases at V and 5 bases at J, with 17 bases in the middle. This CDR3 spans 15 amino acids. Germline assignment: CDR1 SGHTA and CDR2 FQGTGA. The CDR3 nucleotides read TGTGCCAGCAGCTCGCAGGGGTTAATCGGGGAGACCCAGTACTTC. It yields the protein CASSSQGLIGETQYF.

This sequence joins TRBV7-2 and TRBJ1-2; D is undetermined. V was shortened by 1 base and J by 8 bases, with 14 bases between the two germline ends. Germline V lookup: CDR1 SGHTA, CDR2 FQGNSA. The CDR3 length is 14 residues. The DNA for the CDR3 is TGTGCCAGCAGCTTAGGTGTACGGGTTTTAGGCTACACCTTC. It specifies CASSLGVRVLGYTF.

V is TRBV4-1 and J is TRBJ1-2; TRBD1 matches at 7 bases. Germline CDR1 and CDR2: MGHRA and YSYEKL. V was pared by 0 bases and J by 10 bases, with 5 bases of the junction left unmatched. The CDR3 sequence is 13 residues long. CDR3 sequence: CASSQDGDRFYTF. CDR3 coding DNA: TGCGCCAGCAGCCAAGATGGGGACAGATTCTACACCTTC.

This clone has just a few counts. The DNA for the CDR3 is TGTGCCAGTAGTACGGGACAGGGCGATAAGCAGTACTTC. Translating gives CASSTGQGDKQYF. The rearrangement links TRBV19 to TRBJ2-7; 9 positions match TRBD1. The germline V gene encodes CDR1 LNHDA and CDR2 SQIVND (reference sequence). The length of the CDR3 is 13 residues. V was clipped by 4 bases and J by 8 bases; unmatched bases: 6.